Described below is a single T cell receptor (beta chain) sequence and its context. RNA totalling roughly 0.5 to 1 ug underwent reverse transcription with random hexamers. Using its own MiXCR run on the immunoSEQ multiplex PCR reads, TCRdb lists one record per CDR3 protein. The sample includes about 160,000 distinct CDR3 sequences, around 96% seen only once; the top ten take 0.1% to 0.15%. This record belongs to a study of CD8 T cells in Susac syndrome. Sequencing was performed on CD4+ T cells from PBMCs. The TCR sequence derives from a human donor with Susac syndrome.

The CDR3 protein is CATSTRGGSGYTF. CDR3 nucleotide sequence: TGTGCCACCAGCACCAGGGGAGGGAGTGGCTACACCTTC. The chain joins TRBV15 to TRBJ1-2, with D possibly matching TRBD1 (6 bases). CDR3 length equals 13 residues. The V and J ends lost 4 bases and 7 bases respectively, with 13 bases between them. The germline CDR1 and CDR2 sequences are LNHNV and YYDKDF (reference sequence).